A selection of T cell receptor beta chains follows, all from one sample in a study of T cell changes during pregnancy in multiple sclerosis. The data were produced by immunoSEQ multiplex PCR, yet TCRdb's version contains in-frame clones alone and is incomplete. The table lists approximately 40,000 clones, 85% to 95% of them singletons. The starting material was CD8+ T cells from peripheral blood mononuclear cells, obtained in the third trimester of pregnancy. The receptors shown here come from a female donor with multiple sclerosis, enrolled in a pregnancy study. CDR3s include the opening cysteine and the closing phenylalanine or tryptophan. Fields, in order: D gene, clone size, J gene, V gene, CDR3 protein, CDR3 DNA. The D gene is left open where the match is weak. A row's size may be missing; if present it is once, few, many or a size class.

D: .
size: .
J: TRBJ1-1
V: TRBV15
CDR3: CATSKEQGRAFF
DNA: TGTGCCACCAGCAAGGAACAGGGTAGGGCTTTCTTT

D: .
size: .
J: TRBJ1-5
V: TRBV27
CDR3: CASTPGGSNQPQHF
DNA: TGTGCCAGCACCCCGGGGGGTAGCAATCAGCCCCAGCATTTT

D: .
size: once
J: TRBJ1-5
V: TRBV5-1
CDR3: CAAGNQPQHF
DNA: TGCGCCGCGGGGAATCAGCCCCAGCATTTT

D: TRBD1
size: .
J: TRBJ2-7
V: TRBV7-6
CDR3: CASSDQTGTEQYF
DNA: TGTGCCAGCAGCGACCAGACAGGGACCGAGCAGTACTTC

D: .
size: .
J: TRBJ1-1
V: TRBV15
CDR3: CATSREAGGTEAFF
DNA: TGTGCCACCAGCAGAGAGGCGGGGGGTACTGAAGCTTTCTTT

D: .
size: .
J: TRBJ1-1
V: TRBV5-8
CDR3: CASSFSIMNTEAFF
DNA: TGTGCCAGCAGCTTTTCCATCATGAACACTGAAGCTTTCTTT

D: TRBD1
size: .
J: TRBJ2-7
V: TRBV5-1
CDR3: CASSLTVGGQGYEQYF
DNA: TGCGCCAGCAGCTTGACTGTAGGAGGACAGGGCTACGAGCAGTACTTC

D: .
size: .
J: TRBJ1-1
V: TRBV7-3
CDR3: CASSFEGRTEAFF
DNA: TGTGCCAGCAGCTTCGAAGGGAGGACTGAAGCTTTCTTT

D: .
size: .
J: TRBJ2-1
V: TRBV19
CDR3: CASRAGSYNEQFF
DNA: TGTGCCAGTAGGGCCGGGTCCTACAATGAGCAGTTCTTC

D: .
size: .
J: TRBJ1-2
V: TRBV7-9
CDR3: CASSAGSNYGYTF
DNA: TGTGCCAGCAGCGCAGGATCTAACTATGGCTACACCTTC

D: TRBD2
size: .
J: TRBJ2-7
V: TRBV11-1
CDR3: CASSQGLAGLYEQYF
DNA: TGTGCCAGCAGCCAGGGACTAGCGGGGCTCTACGAGCAGTACTTC

D: TRBD1
size: .
J: TRBJ2-7
V: TRBV27
CDR3: CASHGQGFYEQYF
DNA: TGTGCCAGCCACGGACAGGGTTTTTACGAGCAGTACTTC

D: .
size: .
J: TRBJ1-5
V: TRBV19
CDR3: CASSIALIANQPQHF
DNA: TGTGCCAGTAGTATAGCTCTTATAGCCAATCAGCCCCAGCATTTT

D: TRBD1
size: .
J: TRBJ1-2
V: TRBV7-3
CDR3: CASSLGQGAYYTF
DNA: TGTGCCAGCAGCTTAGGACAGGGGGCTTACTACACCTTC

D: .
size: .
J: TRBJ1-2
V: TRBV5-6
CDR3: CASSQSGVFAWDGYTF
DNA: TGTGCCAGCAGCCAGTCAGGGGTCTTCGCTTGGGATGGCTACACCTTC

D: TRBD1
size: .
J: TRBJ1-2
V: TRBV29-1
CDR3: CSVIPPGGLDYGYTF
DNA: TGCAGCGTGATCCCTCCAGGGGGCCTGGACTATGGCTACACCTTC

D: .
size: .
J: TRBJ2-2
V: TRBV6-5
CDR3: CASSYSRENTGELFF
DNA: TGTGCCAGCAGTTACTCGAGAGAAAACACCGGGGAGCTGTTTTTT

D: TRBD1
size: .
J: TRBJ1-1
V: TRBV6-5
CDR3: CASSYSRTGSEAFF
DNA: TGTGCCAGCAGTTACTCGAGGACAGGTTCTGAAGCTTTCTTT

D: .
size: .
J: TRBJ1-5
V: TRBV19
CDR3: CASSIAGSYSNQPQHF
DNA: TGTGCCAGTAGTATAGCGGGGTCCTATAGCAATCAGCCCCAGCATTTT

D: .
size: .
J: TRBJ2-5
V: TRBV10-2
CDR3: CASSDQTREETQYF
DNA: TGCGCCAGCAGTGATCAGACTAGGGAAGAGACCCAGTACTTC

D: TRBD1
size: .
J: TRBJ2-7
V: TRBV4-1
CDR3: CASSSQPGGTYEQYF
DNA: TGCGCCAGCAGCTCACAGCCAGGGGGTACCTACGAGCAGTACTTC

D: TRBD1
size: .
J: TRBJ2-3
V: TRBV27
CDR3: CASSLWTGGGYTQYF
DNA: TGTGCCAGCAGTTTATGGACAGGGGGAGGTTATACGCAGTATTTT

D: .
size: .
J: TRBJ1-5
V: TRBV19
CDR3: CASSIWAGDQPQHF
DNA: TGTGCCAGTAGTATTTGGGCAGGGGATCAGCCCCAGCATTTT

D: .
size: .
J: TRBJ1-3
V: TRBV29-1
CDR3: CSVEAGILNTIYF
DNA: TGCAGCGTTGAAGCGGGAATCCTAAACACCATATATTTT

D: .
size: .
J: TRBJ2-2
V: TRBV7-3
CDR3: CASSLGPLGGTGELFF
DNA: TGTGCCAGCAGCTTGGGGCCCCTCGGCGGCACCGGGGAGCTGTTTTTT

D: .
size: .
J: TRBJ1-5
V: TRBV13
CDR3: CASSFRSNQPQHF
DNA: TGTGCCAGCAGCTTCAGAAGCAATCAGCCCCAGCATTTT

D: .
size: .
J: TRBJ2-1
V: TRBV7-9
CDR3: CASSLGPDSYNEQFF
DNA: TGTGCCAGCAGCTTAGGGCCAGACTCCTACAATGAGCAGTTCTTC

D: .
size: once
J: TRBJ2-6
V: TRBV6-4
CDR3: CASSNSSGANVLTF
DNA: TGTGCCAGCAGTAACAGCTCTGGGGCCAACGTCCTGACTTTC

D: .
size: .
J: TRBJ2-7
V: TRBV6-1
CDR3: CASRTGTRQYF
DNA: TGTGCCAGCAGAACCGGGACAAGGCAGTACTTC

D: TRBD2
size: .
J: TRBJ2-3
V: TRBV10-3
CDR3: CAISESPGEGTDTQYF
DNA: TGTGCCATCAGTGAGTCACCGGGGGAGGGGACAGATACGCAGTATTTT

D: TRBD2
size: .
J: TRBJ2-7
V: TRBV4-1
CDR3: CASSQPGTSGEQYF
DNA: TGCGCCAGCAGCCAACCCGGGACTAGCGGGGAGCAGTACTTC

D: TRBD1
size: .
J: TRBJ1-5
V: TRBV6-1
CDR3: CATTGQGNQPQHF
DNA: TGTGCAACCACGGGACAGGGCAATCAGCCCCAGCATTTT

D: .
size: .
J: TRBJ1-2
V: TRBV9
CDR3: CASRSPAGNYGYTF
DNA: TGTGCCAGCAGGTCCCCTGCAGGGAACTATGGCTACACCTTC

D: TRBD2
size: .
J: TRBJ2-7
V: TRBV10-3
CDR3: CAIRGPGGPEQYF
DNA: TGTGCCATCAGGGGACCGGGGGGGCCGGAGCAGTACTTC

D: TRBD1
size: .
J: TRBJ1-1
V: TRBV18
CDR3: CASSPSGTGETNTEAFF
DNA: TGTGCCAGCTCACCCTCCGGGACAGGGGAGACGAACACTGAAGCTTTCTTT

D: TRBD1
size: .
J: TRBJ2-1
V: TRBV6-1
CDR3: CASRTTGIPYNEQFF
DNA: TGTGCCAGCAGAACGACAGGGATCCCCTACAATGAGCAGTTCTTC

D: TRBD1
size: .
J: TRBJ1-4
V: TRBV27
CDR3: CASSFRQGAEKLFF
DNA: TGTGCCAGCAGTTTCAGGCAGGGGGCTGAAAAACTGTTTTTT

D: .
size: .
J: TRBJ1-2
V: TRBV5-3
CDR3: CARKQGSYGYTF
DNA: TGTGCCAGAAAACAGGGAAGCTATGGCTACACCTTC

D: .
size: .
J: TRBJ2-1
V: TRBV11-3
CDR3: CASSLSASDEQFF
DNA: TGTGCCAGCAGCTTATCCGCCTCGGATGAGCAGTTCTTC

D: TRBD1
size: few
J: TRBJ1-2
V: TRBV27
CDR3: CASSLTGTAGGYTF
DNA: TGTGCCAGCAGTTTGACCGGGACAGCCGGTGGCTACACCTTC

D: TRBD2
size: .
J: TRBJ2-1
V: TRBV10-2
CDR3: CASSLAGAYNEQFF
DNA: TGCGCCAGCTCACTAGCGGGGGCGTACAATGAGCAGTTCTTC

D: .
size: .
J: TRBJ1-1
V: TRBV6-5
CDR3: CASSYPQGEGGTEAFF
DNA: TGTGCCAGCAGTTACCCCCAGGGTGAGGGGGGGACTGAAGCTTTCTTT

D: .
size: .
J: TRBJ2-7
V: TRBV2
CDR3: CASSEAHGYEQYF
DNA: TGTGCCAGCAGTGAAGCGCACGGGTACGAGCAGTACTTC

D: TRBD2
size: .
J: TRBJ2-7
V: TRBV10-3
CDR3: CAISEGLAGGTYEQYF
DNA: TGTGCCATCAGTGAGGGACTAGCGGGGGGTACCTACGAGCAGTACTTC

D: .
size: .
J: TRBJ2-1
V: TRBV27
CDR3: CASSSSRLVAEQFF
DNA: TGTGCCAGCAGTTCCTCGCGACTAGTCGCTGAGCAGTTCTTC

D: .
size: .
J: TRBJ2-5
V: TRBV4-2
CDR3: CASSHVLSETQYF
DNA: TGTGCCAGCAGCCATGTTCTTAGCGAGACCCAGTACTTC

D: TRBD1
size: .
J: TRBJ2-7
V: TRBV19
CDR3: CATGQGTVNEQYF
DNA: TGTGCCACGGGACAGGGGACGGTTAACGAGCAGTACTTC

D: .
size: .
J: TRBJ1-1
V: TRBV13
CDR3: CASSLAIGGSNTEAFF
DNA: TGTGCCAGCAGCTTGGCGATAGGGGGATCGAACACTGAAGCTTTCTTT

D: .
size: .
J: TRBJ2-7
V: TRBV11-2
CDR3: CASSLLHGTYEQYF
DNA: TGTGCCAGCAGCTTGTTGCACGGGACCTACGAGCAGTACTTC

D: .
size: .
J: TRBJ2-7
V: TRBV27
CDR3: CASSLSMGLVYEQYF
DNA: TGTGCCAGCAGTTTATCGATGGGACTTGTCTACGAGCAGTACTTC

D: TRBD2
size: .
J: TRBJ2-5
V: TRBV4-1
CDR3: CASSPRLGTTHETQYF
DNA: TGCGCCAGCAGCCCCAGGCTCGGGACTACTCACGAGACCCAGTACTTC

D: .
size: .
J: TRBJ2-7
V: TRBV25-1
CDR3: CASSAGSYEQYF
DNA: TGTGCCAGCAGTGCGGGGAGCTACGAGCAGTACTTC

D: TRBD1
size: .
J: TRBJ1-1
V: TRBV11-2
CDR3: CASSWTGQAFF
DNA: TGTGCCAGCAGCTGGACAGGGCAAGCTTTCTTT

D: TRBD2
size: .
J: TRBJ2-1
V: TRBV5-8
CDR3: CASSWLAGGHDEQFF
DNA: TGTGCCAGCAGCTGGCTAGCGGGGGGGCACGATGAGCAGTTCTTC

D: .
size: .
J: TRBJ1-1
V: TRBV6-5
CDR3: CASSYYRSFTEAFF
DNA: TGTGCCAGCAGTTACTACAGATCCTTCACTGAAGCTTTCTTT